A single count supports the clone carrying this TCR beta chain. These data belong to a study of T cells in Graves' hyperthyroidism and ophthalmopathy. Amplification of TCR beta CDR3 regions was performed using RNA transcripts as template. When the TCR CDR3 underwent first-round RT-PCR, the HTBI primer set was used. TCRdb ran MiXCR on the multiplex PCR reads and lists one entry per CDR3 protein. The data hold hundreds of thousands of distinct CDR3 sequences, with over 35% observed a single time. Sequencing was done on a sample of blood. The sequence was obtained from a man younger than 30 with Graves' hyperthyroidism.

CDR3 amino acids: CASSPEANSGANVLTF. CDR3 bases: TGTGCCAGCAGCCCCGAGGCGAACTCTGGGGCCAACGTCCTGACTTTC. The gene calls are TRBV6-6 and TRBJ2-6; D is unclear. V was shortened by 6 bases and J by 0 bases, with 12 bases between the two germline ends. Germline V gene lookup returns CDR1 MNHNY and CDR2 SVGAGI (reference sequence). The CDR3 sequence is 16 residues long.